The sample holds many counts of the clone carrying this T cell receptor beta chain. The antigen remains unidentified. The data belong to a study of T cells in Graves' hyperthyroidism and ophthalmopathy. Regions amplified from RNA transcripts were the TCR beta CDR3 regions. With the HTBI primer set, the TCR CDR3 went through a first round of RT-PCR. TCRdb called the multiplex PCR reads again in MiXCR, with one record for every CDR3 protein. The sample holds about 680,000 distinct CDR3 sequences, approximately 36% seen once. The study, taken as a whole, reports: From stable hyperthyroidism, ophthalmopathy was set apart by a 13 V-J model.

Germline CDR1 is LNHDA and CDR2 is SQIVND (reference sequence). The length of the CDR3 is 12 residues. J lost 5 bases, V lost 5 bases, and 2 bases had no gene match. Absence of ophthalmopathy progression within 18 months defined stable Graves' hyperthyroidism. The sequence derives from a woman aged 40 to 55 with Graves' hyperthyroidism. What was sequenced was blood. V gene TRBV19 combines with J gene TRBJ1-2, with 7 bases aligning to TRBD1. Here the CDR3 reads CASSDRAYGYTF. The CDR3 bases are TGTGCCAGTAGTGACAGGGCGTATGGCTACACCTTC.